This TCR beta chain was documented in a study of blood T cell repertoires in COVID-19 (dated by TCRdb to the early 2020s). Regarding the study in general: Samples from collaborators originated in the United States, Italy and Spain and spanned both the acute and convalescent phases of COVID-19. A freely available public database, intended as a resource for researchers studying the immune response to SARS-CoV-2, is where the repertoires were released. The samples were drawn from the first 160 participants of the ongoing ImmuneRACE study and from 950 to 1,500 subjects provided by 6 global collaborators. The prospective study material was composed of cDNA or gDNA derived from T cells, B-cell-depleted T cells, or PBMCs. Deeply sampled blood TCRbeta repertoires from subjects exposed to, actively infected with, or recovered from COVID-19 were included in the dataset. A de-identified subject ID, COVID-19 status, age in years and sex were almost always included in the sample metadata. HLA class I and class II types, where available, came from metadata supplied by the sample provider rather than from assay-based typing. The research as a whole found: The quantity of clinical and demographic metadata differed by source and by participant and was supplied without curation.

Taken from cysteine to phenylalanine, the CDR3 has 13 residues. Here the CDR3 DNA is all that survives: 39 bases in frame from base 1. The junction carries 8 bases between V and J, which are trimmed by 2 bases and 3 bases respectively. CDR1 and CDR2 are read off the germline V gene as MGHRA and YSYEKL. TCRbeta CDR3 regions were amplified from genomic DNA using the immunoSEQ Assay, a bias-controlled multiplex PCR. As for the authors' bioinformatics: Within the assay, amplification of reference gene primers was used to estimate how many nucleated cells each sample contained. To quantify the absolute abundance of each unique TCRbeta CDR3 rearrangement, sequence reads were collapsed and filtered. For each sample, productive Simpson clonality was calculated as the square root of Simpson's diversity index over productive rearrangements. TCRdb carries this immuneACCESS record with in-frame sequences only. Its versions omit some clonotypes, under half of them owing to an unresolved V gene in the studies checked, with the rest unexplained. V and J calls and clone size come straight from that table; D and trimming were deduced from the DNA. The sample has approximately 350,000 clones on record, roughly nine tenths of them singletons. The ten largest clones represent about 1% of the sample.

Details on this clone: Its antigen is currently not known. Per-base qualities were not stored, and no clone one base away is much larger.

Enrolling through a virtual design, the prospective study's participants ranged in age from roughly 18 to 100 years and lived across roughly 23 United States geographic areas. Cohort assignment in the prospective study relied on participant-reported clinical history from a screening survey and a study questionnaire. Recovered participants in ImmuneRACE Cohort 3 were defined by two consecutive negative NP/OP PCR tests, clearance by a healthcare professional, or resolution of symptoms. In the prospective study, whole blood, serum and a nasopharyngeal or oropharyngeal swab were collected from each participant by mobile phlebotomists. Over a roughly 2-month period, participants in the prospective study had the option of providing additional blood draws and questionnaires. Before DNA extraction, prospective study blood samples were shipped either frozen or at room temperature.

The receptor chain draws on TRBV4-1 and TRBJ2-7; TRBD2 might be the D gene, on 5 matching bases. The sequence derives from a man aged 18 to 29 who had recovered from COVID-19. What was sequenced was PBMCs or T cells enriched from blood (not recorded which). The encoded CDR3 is CASSQRDYYEQYF. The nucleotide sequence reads TGCGCCAGCAGCCAACGGGATTACTACGAGCAGTACTTC.